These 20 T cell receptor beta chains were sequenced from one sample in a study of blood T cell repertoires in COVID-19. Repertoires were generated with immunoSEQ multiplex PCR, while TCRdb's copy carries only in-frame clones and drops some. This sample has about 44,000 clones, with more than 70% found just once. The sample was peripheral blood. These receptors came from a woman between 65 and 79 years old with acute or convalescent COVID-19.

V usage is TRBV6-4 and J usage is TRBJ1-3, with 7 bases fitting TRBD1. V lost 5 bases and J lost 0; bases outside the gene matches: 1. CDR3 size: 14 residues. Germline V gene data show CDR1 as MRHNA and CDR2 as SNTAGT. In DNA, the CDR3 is TGTGCCAGCAGTACAGGGGCCTCTGGAAACACCATATATTTT. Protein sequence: CASSTGASGNTIYF.

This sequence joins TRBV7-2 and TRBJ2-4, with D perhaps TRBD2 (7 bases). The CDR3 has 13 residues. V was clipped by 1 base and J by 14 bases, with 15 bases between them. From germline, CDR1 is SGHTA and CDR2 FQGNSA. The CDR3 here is CASSLVSGGGKYF. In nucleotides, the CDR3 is TGTGCCAGCAGCTTAGTGTCGGGGGGCGGAAAGTACTTC.

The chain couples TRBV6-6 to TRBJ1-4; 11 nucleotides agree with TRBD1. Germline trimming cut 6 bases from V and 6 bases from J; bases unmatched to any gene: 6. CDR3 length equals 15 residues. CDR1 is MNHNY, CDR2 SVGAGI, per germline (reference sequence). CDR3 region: CASSNPGQGDEKLFF. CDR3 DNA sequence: TGTGCCAGCAGCAATCCGGGACAGGGGGATGAAAAACTGTTTTTT.

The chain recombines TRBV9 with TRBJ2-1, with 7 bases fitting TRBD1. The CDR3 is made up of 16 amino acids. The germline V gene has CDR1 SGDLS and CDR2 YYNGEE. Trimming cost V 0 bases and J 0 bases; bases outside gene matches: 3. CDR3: CASSVEDRSSYNEQFF. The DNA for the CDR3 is TGTGCCAGCAGCGTAGAGGACAGGAGCTCCTACAATGAGCAGTTCTTC.

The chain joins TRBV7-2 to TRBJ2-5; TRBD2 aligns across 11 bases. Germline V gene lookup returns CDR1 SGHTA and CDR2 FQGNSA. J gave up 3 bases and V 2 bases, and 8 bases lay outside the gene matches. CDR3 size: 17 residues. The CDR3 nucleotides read TGTGCCAGCAGCTTACCCGGGCTAGCGGGAGGTGAAGAGACCCAGTACTTC. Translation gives CASSLPGLAGGEETQYF.

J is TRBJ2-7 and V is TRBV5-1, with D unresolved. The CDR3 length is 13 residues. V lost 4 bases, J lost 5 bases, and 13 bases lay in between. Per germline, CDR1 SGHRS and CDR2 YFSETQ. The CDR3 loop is CASSPRTRDEQYF. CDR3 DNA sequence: TGCGCCAGCAGCCCCCGAACCCGCGACGAGCAGTACTTC.

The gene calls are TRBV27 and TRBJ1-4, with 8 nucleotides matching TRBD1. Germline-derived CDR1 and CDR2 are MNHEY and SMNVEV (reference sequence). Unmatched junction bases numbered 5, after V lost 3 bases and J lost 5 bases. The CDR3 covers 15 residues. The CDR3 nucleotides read TGTGCCAGCAGTTTCGAAGGACAGGGAAATGAAAAACTGTTTTTT. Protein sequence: CASSFEGQGNEKLFF.

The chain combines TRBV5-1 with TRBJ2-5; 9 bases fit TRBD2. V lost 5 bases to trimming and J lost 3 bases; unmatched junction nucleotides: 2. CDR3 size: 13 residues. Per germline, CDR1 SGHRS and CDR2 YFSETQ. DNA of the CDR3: TGCGCCAGCAGTAGCGGGGGAAAAGAGACCCAGTACTTC. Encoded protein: CASSSGGKETQYF.

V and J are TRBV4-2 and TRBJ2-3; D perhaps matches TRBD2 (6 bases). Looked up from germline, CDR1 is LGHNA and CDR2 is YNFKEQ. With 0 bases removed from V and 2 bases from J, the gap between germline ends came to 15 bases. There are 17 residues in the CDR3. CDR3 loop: CASSQDGGTTHTDTQYF. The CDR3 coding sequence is TGTGCCAGCAGCCAAGATGGGGGGACCACCCACACAGATACGCAGTATTTT.

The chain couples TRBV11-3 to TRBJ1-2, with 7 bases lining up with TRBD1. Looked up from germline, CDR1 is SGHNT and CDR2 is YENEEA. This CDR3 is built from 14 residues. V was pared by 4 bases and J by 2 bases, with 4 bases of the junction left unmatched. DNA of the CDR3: TGTGCCAGCAGCTCCAGGGGGGTAAACTATGGCTACACCTTC. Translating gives CASSSRGVNYGYTF.

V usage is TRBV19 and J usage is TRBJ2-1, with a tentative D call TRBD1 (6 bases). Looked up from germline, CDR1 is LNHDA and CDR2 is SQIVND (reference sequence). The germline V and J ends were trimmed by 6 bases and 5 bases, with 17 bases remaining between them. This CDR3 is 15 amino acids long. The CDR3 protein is CASRNRGQGHNEQFF. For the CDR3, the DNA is TGTGCCAGTAGGAACCGGGGCCAGGGGCACAATGAGCAGTTCTTC.

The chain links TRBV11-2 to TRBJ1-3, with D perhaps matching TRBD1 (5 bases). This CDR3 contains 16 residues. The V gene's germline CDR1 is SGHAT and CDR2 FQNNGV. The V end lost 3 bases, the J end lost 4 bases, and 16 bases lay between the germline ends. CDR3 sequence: CASSFFPDTRGNTIYF. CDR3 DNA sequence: TGTGCCAGCAGCTTCTTCCCGGACACGAGAGGAAACACCATATATTTT.

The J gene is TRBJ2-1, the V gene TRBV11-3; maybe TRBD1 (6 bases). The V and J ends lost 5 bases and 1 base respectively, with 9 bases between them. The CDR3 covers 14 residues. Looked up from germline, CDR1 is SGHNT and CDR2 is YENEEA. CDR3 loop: CASSRGTSYNEQFF. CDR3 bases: TGTGCCAGCAGCAGGGGGACATCCTACAATGAGCAGTTCTTC.

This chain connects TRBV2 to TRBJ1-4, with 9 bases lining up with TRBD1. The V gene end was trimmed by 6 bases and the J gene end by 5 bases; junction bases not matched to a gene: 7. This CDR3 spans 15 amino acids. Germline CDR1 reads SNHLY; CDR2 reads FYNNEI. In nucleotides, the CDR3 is TGTGCCAGCAGAGACCGGACAGGGGCAAATGAAAAACTGTTTTTT. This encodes CASRDRTGANEKLFF.

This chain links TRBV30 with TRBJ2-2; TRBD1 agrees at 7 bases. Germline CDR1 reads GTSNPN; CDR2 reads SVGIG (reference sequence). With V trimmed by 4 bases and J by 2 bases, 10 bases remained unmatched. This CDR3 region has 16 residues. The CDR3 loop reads CAWITQQGFNTGELFF. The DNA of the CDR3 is TGTGCCTGGATTACACAACAGGGGTTCAACACCGGGGAGCTGTTTTTT.

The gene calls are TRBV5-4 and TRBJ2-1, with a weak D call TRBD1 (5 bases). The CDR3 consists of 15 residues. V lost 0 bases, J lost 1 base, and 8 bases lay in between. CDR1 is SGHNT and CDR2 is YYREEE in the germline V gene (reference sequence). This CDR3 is CASSLGGGSYNEQFF. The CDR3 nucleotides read TGTGCCAGCAGCTTGGGGGGCGGATCCTACAATGAGCAGTTCTTC.

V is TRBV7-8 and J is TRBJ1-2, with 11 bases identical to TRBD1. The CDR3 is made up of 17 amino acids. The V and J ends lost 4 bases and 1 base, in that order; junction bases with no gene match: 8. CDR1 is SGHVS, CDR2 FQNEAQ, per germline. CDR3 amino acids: CASSSLTGTGGNYGYTF. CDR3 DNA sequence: TGTGCCAGCAGCTCCCTGACGGGGACAGGGGGTAACTATGGCTACACCTTC.

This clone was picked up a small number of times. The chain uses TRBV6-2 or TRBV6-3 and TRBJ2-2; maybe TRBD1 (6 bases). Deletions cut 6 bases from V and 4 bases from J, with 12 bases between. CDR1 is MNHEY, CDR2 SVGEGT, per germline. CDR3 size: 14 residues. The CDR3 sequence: CASSTGITTGELFF. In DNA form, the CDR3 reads TGTGCCAGCAGCACAGGGATTACCACCGGGGAGCTGTTTTTT.

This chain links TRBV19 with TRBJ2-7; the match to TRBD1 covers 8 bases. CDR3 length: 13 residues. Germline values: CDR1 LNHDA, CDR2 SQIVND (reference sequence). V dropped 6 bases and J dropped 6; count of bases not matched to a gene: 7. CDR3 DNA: TGTGCCAGTAGGAAAAGACAGGGGTTCGAGCAGTACTTC. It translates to CASRKRQGFEQYF.

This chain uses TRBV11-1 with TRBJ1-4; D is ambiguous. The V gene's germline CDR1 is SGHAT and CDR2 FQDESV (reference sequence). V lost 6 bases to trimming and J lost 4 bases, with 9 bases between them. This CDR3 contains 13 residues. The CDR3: CASSRQVNEKLFF. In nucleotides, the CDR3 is TGTGCCAGCAGTCGGCAGGTTAATGAAAAACTGTTTTTT.